This T cell receptor beta chain came from a study of Tregs in tolerant kidney transplant recipients. Measured with immunoSEQ multiplex PCR; TCRdb has only the in-frame clones, and not every one. The sample gives under 300,000 clones, about 80% of which show up once; less than 0.75% is in the top ten. Trimming took 5 bases from V and 0 from J, leaving 19 bases between them. CDR1 is SEHNR and CDR2 is FQNEAQ in the germline V gene (reference sequence). The CDR3 covers 17 residues. Whole-study results and caveats: This study did not directly address biological reproducibility. Findings come from small patient numbers and require larger validation. Tregs expanded with activated donor B cells seemed most donor-specific.

Unstimulated regulatory T cells (CD4+CD25+CD127-), CD4+CD25- non-regulatory cells, CD4 and CD8 cells were FACS-sorted from thawed PBMCs. Regarding this clone: The antigen is not known.

The sequenced material came from CD4+ T cells from blood. This sequence was found in a human donor in good health. This chain uses TRBV7-9 with TRBJ1-1; D is unresolved. The CDR3 DNA follows: TGTGCCAGCAGCCCTTCTCAACCAAGAAGTATGAACACTGAAGCTTTCTTT. This translates into CASSPSQPRSMNTEAFF.